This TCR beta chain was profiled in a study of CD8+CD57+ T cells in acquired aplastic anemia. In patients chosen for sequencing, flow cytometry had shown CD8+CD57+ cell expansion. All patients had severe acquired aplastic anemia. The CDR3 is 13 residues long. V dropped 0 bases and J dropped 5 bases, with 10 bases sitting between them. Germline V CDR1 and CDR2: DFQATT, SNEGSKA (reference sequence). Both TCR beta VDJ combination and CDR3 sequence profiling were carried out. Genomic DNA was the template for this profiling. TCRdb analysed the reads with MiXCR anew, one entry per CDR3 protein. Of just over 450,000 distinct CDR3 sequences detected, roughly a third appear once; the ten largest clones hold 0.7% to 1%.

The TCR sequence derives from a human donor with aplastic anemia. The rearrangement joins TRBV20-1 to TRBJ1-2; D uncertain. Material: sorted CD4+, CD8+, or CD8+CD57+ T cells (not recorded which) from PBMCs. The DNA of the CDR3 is TGCAGTGCTAGAGATTCGGCTGGGTATGGCTACACCTTC. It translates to CSARDSAGYGYTF.